These T cell receptor beta chains were read from a single sample in a study of T cell responses to AZD1222 COVID-19 vaccine. The assay was immunoSEQ multiplex PCR, and TCRdb's table has in-frame clones only and misses some. The sample contains 170,000 or so clones, approximately 90% of which appear only once. The sequences come from peripheral blood, collected on day 0 of AZD1222 vaccination. These TCRs come from an adult in good health. The CDR3 runs from the conserved cysteine through the conserved F or W. Fields, in order: D gene, clone size, V gene, J gene, CDR3 protein, CDR3 DNA. D genes are given only for firm matches. Where a row states a size, it is once, few, many or the class of an expanded clone; other rows omit it.

d_call: TRBD1
clone_size: -
v_call: TRBV11-1
j_call: TRBJ1-1
cdr3_aa: CASSPPDRGEAFF
cdr3_nt: TGTGCCAGCAGCCCCCCCGACAGGGGTGAAGCTTTCTTT

d_call: TRBD1
clone_size: -
v_call: TRBV7-2
j_call: TRBJ2-7
cdr3_aa: CASSPGTGTYEQYF
cdr3_nt: TGTGCCAGCAGCCCAGGGACAGGGACCTACGAGCAGTACTTC

d_call: -
clone_size: -
v_call: TRBV3-1/TRBV3-2
j_call: TRBJ1-1
cdr3_aa: CASSPGYIGAANTEAFF
cdr3_nt: TGTGCCAGCAGCCCTGGGTATATTGGGGCGGCGAACACTGAAGCTTTCTTT

d_call: -
clone_size: -
v_call: TRBV4-3
j_call: TRBJ1-1
cdr3_aa: CASSQWGGTEAFF
cdr3_nt: TGCGCCAGCAGCCAATGGGGTGGGACTGAAGCTTTCTTT

d_call: TRBD1
clone_size: -
v_call: TRBV11-3
j_call: TRBJ2-2
cdr3_aa: CASSLEVAGQGTGELFF
cdr3_nt: TGTGCCAGCAGCTTAGAGGTTGCGGGACAGGGGACCGGGGAGCTGTTTTTT

d_call: -
clone_size: -
v_call: TRBV7-3
j_call: TRBJ2-3
cdr3_aa: CASSIGGRTDTQYF
cdr3_nt: TGTGCCAGCAGCATCGGGGGCCGCACAGATACGCAGTATTTT

d_call: -
clone_size: -
v_call: TRBV7-2
j_call: TRBJ1-1
cdr3_aa: CASRSIRESLNTEAFF
cdr3_nt: TGTGCCAGCAGGTCAATCAGGGAATCACTGAACACTGAAGCTTTCTTT

d_call: -
clone_size: -
v_call: TRBV2
j_call: TRBJ1-1
cdr3_aa: CASTRPVGMNTEAFF
cdr3_nt: TGTGCCAGCACCCGACCGGTTGGGATGAACACTGAAGCTTTCTTT

d_call: -
clone_size: -
v_call: TRBV12-1
j_call: TRBJ1-1
cdr3_aa: CASSWGVKWCTEAFF
cdr3_nt: TGTGCCAGCAGCTGGGGGGTGAAGTGGTGCACTGAAGCTTTCTTT

d_call: -
clone_size: -
v_call: TRBV24-1
j_call: TRBJ2-5
cdr3_aa: CATSDPRDNQETQYF
cdr3_nt: TGTGCCACCAGTGACCCCCGGGACAACCAAGAGACCCAGTACTTC

d_call: TRBD1
clone_size: -
v_call: TRBV19
j_call: TRBJ2-1
cdr3_aa: CASRPTGQGHNEQFF
cdr3_nt: TGTGCCAGTAGGCCTACGGGACAGGGTCACAATGAGCAGTTCTTC

d_call: TRBD2
clone_size: -
v_call: TRBV6-2/TRBV6-3
j_call: TRBJ2-3
cdr3_aa: CASRPAGGPADTQYF
cdr3_nt: TGTGCCAGCCGCCCCGCGGGGGGGCCAGCAGATACGCAGTATTTT

d_call: -
clone_size: -
v_call: TRBV30
j_call: TRBJ1-2
cdr3_aa: CAWSFQGSGYGYTF
cdr3_nt: TGTGCCTGGAGTTTCCAGGGATCCGGCTATGGCTACACCTTC

d_call: TRBD2
clone_size: -
v_call: TRBV27
j_call: TRBJ2-7
cdr3_aa: CASWGGTSGSYEQYF
cdr3_nt: TGTGCCAGCTGGGGAGGGACTAGCGGCTCCTACGAGCAGTACTTC

d_call: TRBD1
clone_size: -
v_call: TRBV23-1
j_call: TRBJ1-5
cdr3_aa: CASSPKDRGDCGNQPQHF
cdr3_nt: TGCGCCAGCAGTCCCAAGGACAGGGGGGACTGTGGCAATCAGCCCCAGCATTTT

d_call: -
clone_size: -
v_call: TRBV5-1
j_call: TRBJ1-3
cdr3_aa: CASSLGRSSGNTIYF
cdr3_nt: TGCGCCAGCAGCTTGGGCCGAAGCTCTGGAAACACCATATATTTT

d_call: TRBD1
clone_size: -
v_call: TRBV6-6
j_call: TRBJ2-3
cdr3_aa: CASNRQGPDTQYF
cdr3_nt: TGTGCCAGCAATAGACAGGGGCCAGATACGCAGTATTTT

d_call: TRBD2
clone_size: -
v_call: TRBV2
j_call: TRBJ2-3
cdr3_aa: CASSDVAESSGVSGDTQYF
cdr3_nt: TGTGCCAGCAGTGATGTGGCAGAGAGTAGCGGGGTGTCAGGAGATACGCAGTATTTT

d_call: -
clone_size: few
v_call: TRBV7-3
j_call: TRBJ1-1
cdr3_aa: CASSRGTLRAFF
cdr3_nt: TGTGCCAGCAGCAGAGGGACTTTACGGGCTTTCTTT

d_call: -
clone_size: -
v_call: TRBV30
j_call: TRBJ2-7
cdr3_aa: CAWSSAGVSYEQYF
cdr3_nt: TGTGCCTGGAGTTCGGCAGGGGTTTCGTACGAGCAGTACTTC

d_call: TRBD1
clone_size: -
v_call: TRBV6-1
j_call: TRBJ2-7
cdr3_aa: CASSDPPGQGTPYEQYF
cdr3_nt: TGTGCCAGCAGTGACCCCCCGGGACAGGGGACGCCCTACGAGCAGTACTTC

d_call: TRBD1
clone_size: -
v_call: TRBV18
j_call: TRBJ1-2
cdr3_aa: CASSPEGAGYGYTF
cdr3_nt: TGTGCCAGCTCACCGGAGGGGGCTGGCTATGGCTACACCTTC

d_call: TRBD1
clone_size: -
v_call: TRBV9
j_call: TRBJ1-2
cdr3_aa: CASSVGTGGSYGYTF
cdr3_nt: TGTGCCAGCAGCGTTGGGACAGGGGGTTCGTATGGCTACACCTTC

d_call: TRBD1
clone_size: few
v_call: TRBV5-6
j_call: TRBJ1-6
cdr3_aa: CASSIPTGSNSPLHF
cdr3_nt: TGTGCCAGCAGCATTCCGACAGGGTCGAATTCACCCCTCCACTTT

d_call: -
clone_size: once
v_call: TRBV7-8
j_call: TRBJ2-7
cdr3_aa: CASSLAGGSNYEQYF
cdr3_nt: TGTGCCAGCAGCTTAGCCGGGGGCTCGAACTACGAGCAGTACTTC

d_call: -
clone_size: -
v_call: TRBV7-2
j_call: TRBJ2-5
cdr3_aa: CASSLELVFQETQYF
cdr3_nt: TGTGCCAGCAGCTTAGAGCTTGTTTTCCAAGAGACCCAGTACTTC

d_call: -
clone_size: -
v_call: TRBV7-9
j_call: TRBJ2-1
cdr3_aa: CASSLWGLVGYNEQFF
cdr3_nt: TGTGCCAGCAGCTTATGGGGGCTCGTGGGGTACAATGAGCAGTTCTTC

d_call: TRBD1
clone_size: -
v_call: TRBV6-5
j_call: TRBJ1-2
cdr3_aa: CASTLSGTGGYGYTF
cdr3_nt: TGTGCCAGCACCCTTTCCGGGACAGGGGGTTATGGCTACACCTTC

d_call: -
clone_size: -
v_call: TRBV7-3
j_call: TRBJ2-7
cdr3_aa: CASSPGAGGGGHYEQYF
cdr3_nt: TGTGCCAGCAGCCCAGGGGCGGGCGGGGGAGGCCACTACGAGCAGTACTTC

d_call: -
clone_size: -
v_call: TRBV6-2/TRBV6-3
j_call: TRBJ1-2
cdr3_aa: CASSSWRGNYGYTF
cdr3_nt: TGTGCCAGCAGTTCTTGGCGGGGGAACTATGGCTACACCTTC

d_call: TRBD1
clone_size: -
v_call: TRBV5-6
j_call: TRBJ1-2
cdr3_aa: CASSETGGAVYGYTF
cdr3_nt: TGTGCCAGCAGCGAAACAGGGGGCGCAGTCTATGGCTACACCTTC

d_call: -
clone_size: -
v_call: TRBV18
j_call: TRBJ2-5
cdr3_aa: CASSQQETQYF
cdr3_nt: TGTGCCAGCTCCCAACAAGAGACCCAGTACTTC

d_call: -
clone_size: -
v_call: TRBV6-5
j_call: TRBJ1-2
cdr3_aa: CASSRVGGPYGYTF
cdr3_nt: TGTGCCAGCAGCCGAGTCGGGGGACCCTATGGCTACACCTTC

d_call: -
clone_size: -
v_call: TRBV25-1
j_call: TRBJ1-4
cdr3_aa: CASSEPQQINEKLFF
cdr3_nt: TGTGCCAGCAGTGAACCCCAGCAAATTAATGAAAAACTGTTTTTT

d_call: TRBD1
clone_size: -
v_call: TRBV19
j_call: TRBJ2-3
cdr3_aa: CASSGQGRVTDTQYF
cdr3_nt: TGTGCCAGTAGTGGACAGGGCCGCGTCACAGATACGCAGTATTTT

d_call: -
clone_size: -
v_call: TRBV5-1
j_call: TRBJ1-1
cdr3_aa: CASSLAGKKNTEAFF
cdr3_nt: TGCGCCAGCAGCTTGGCCGGGAAAAAGAACACTGAAGCTTTCTTT

d_call: -
clone_size: -
v_call: TRBV9
j_call: TRBJ2-1
cdr3_aa: CASSALSRWMGNEQFF
cdr3_nt: TGTGCCAGCAGCGCCCTATCCCGTTGGATGGGCAATGAGCAGTTCTTC

d_call: -
clone_size: -
v_call: TRBV6-5
j_call: TRBJ1-1
cdr3_aa: CASSSDSREAFF
cdr3_nt: TGTGCCAGCAGTTCGGACAGCCGGGAGGCTTTCTTT

d_call: -
clone_size: -
v_call: TRBV9
j_call: TRBJ2-7
cdr3_aa: CASSPGRGYEQYF
cdr3_nt: TGTGCCAGCAGTCCGGGACGCGGGTACGAGCAGTACTTC

d_call: TRBD2
clone_size: once
v_call: TRBV10-3
j_call: TRBJ2-7
cdr3_aa: CAIRSGGAGEQYF
cdr3_nt: TGTGCCATCCGGAGCGGGGGGGCGGGAGAGCAGTACTTC

d_call: -
clone_size: -
v_call: TRBV21-1
j_call: TRBJ2-5
cdr3_aa: CASSTWLELEETQYF
cdr3_nt: TGTGCCAGCAGCACGTGGCTGGAACTAGAAGAGACCCAGTACTTC

d_call: -
clone_size: -
v_call: TRBV27
j_call: TRBJ1-1
cdr3_aa: CASSVSGSTEAFF
cdr3_nt: TGTGCCAGCAGTGTATCAGGCTCCACTGAAGCTTTCTTT

d_call: TRBD1
clone_size: -
v_call: TRBV3-1/TRBV3-2
j_call: TRBJ1-3
cdr3_aa: CASSQGAGGNTIYF
cdr3_nt: TGTGCCAGCAGCCAGGGAGCAGGGGGGAACACCATATATTTT

d_call: TRBD1
clone_size: -
v_call: TRBV7-3
j_call: TRBJ1-1
cdr3_aa: CASSWGTGSNTEAFF
cdr3_nt: TGTGCCAGCAGCTGGGGGACAGGGTCGAACACTGAAGCTTTCTTT

d_call: TRBD1
clone_size: -
v_call: TRBV24-1
j_call: TRBJ2-5
cdr3_aa: CATGQGAETQYF
cdr3_nt: TGTGCCACCGGACAGGGGGCAGAGACCCAGTACTTC

d_call: TRBD1
clone_size: -
v_call: TRBV5-5
j_call: TRBJ2-7
cdr3_aa: CASSSYGQGRDPYEQYF
cdr3_nt: TGTGCCAGCAGCTCCTATGGACAGGGGAGGGATCCCTACGAGCAGTACTTC

d_call: -
clone_size: -
v_call: TRBV25-1
j_call: TRBJ2-5
cdr3_aa: CASSERPPGETQYF
cdr3_nt: TGTGCCAGCAGTGAGCGCCCACCGGGGGAGACCCAGTACTTC

d_call: TRBD1
clone_size: once
v_call: TRBV7-9
j_call: TRBJ1-6
cdr3_aa: CASSKGGTGGSSPLHF
cdr3_nt: TGTGCCAGCAGCAAGGGGGGGACAGGGGGCTCTTCACCCCTCCACTTT

d_call: -
clone_size: -
v_call: TRBV7-6
j_call: TRBJ1-6
cdr3_aa: CASSPGTGNNSPLHF
cdr3_nt: TGTGCCAGCAGCCCCGGCACGGGAAATAATTCACCCCTCCACTTT

d_call: -
clone_size: -
v_call: TRBV30
j_call: TRBJ1-1
cdr3_aa: CAWSVRRPEAFF
cdr3_nt: TGTGCCTGGAGTGTAAGAAGGCCTGAAGCTTTCTTT

d_call: -
clone_size: -
v_call: TRBV15
j_call: TRBJ1-1
cdr3_aa: CATSREWPEKAFF
cdr3_nt: TGTGCCACCAGCAGAGAGTGGCCAGAGAAAGCTTTCTTT

d_call: -
clone_size: -
v_call: TRBV3-1/TRBV3-2
j_call: TRBJ2-5
cdr3_aa: CASSTSVGRQETQYF
cdr3_nt: TGTGCCAGCAGCACCTCCGTTGGGCGGCAAGAGACCCAGTACTTC

d_call: -
clone_size: -
v_call: TRBV5-4
j_call: TRBJ2-5
cdr3_aa: CASSLGRHQETQYF
cdr3_nt: TGTGCCAGCAGCTTGGGCAGACACCAAGAGACCCAGTACTTC

d_call: -
clone_size: -
v_call: TRBV10-1
j_call: TRBJ2-2
cdr3_aa: CASSEIQQEQTGELFF
cdr3_nt: TGCGCCAGCAGTGAGATCCAACAGGAGCAAACCGGGGAGCTGTTTTTT

d_call: TRBD2
clone_size: -
v_call: TRBV14
j_call: TRBJ2-7
cdr3_aa: CASSQDQLAGSYEQYF
cdr3_nt: TGTGCCAGCAGCCAAGATCAACTAGCGGGCTCCTACGAGCAGTACTTC

d_call: TRBD1
clone_size: -
v_call: TRBV27
j_call: TRBJ1-4
cdr3_aa: CASSLQGAANEKLFF
cdr3_nt: TGTGCCAGCAGCCTACAGGGGGCTGCTAATGAAAAACTGTTTTTT

d_call: -
clone_size: once
v_call: TRBV6-2/TRBV6-3
j_call: TRBJ1-2
cdr3_aa: CASSYSIFDPQDYGYTF
cdr3_nt: TGTGCCAGCAGTTACTCGATATTTGATCCCCAGGACTATGGCTACACCTTC

d_call: -
clone_size: -
v_call: TRBV24-1
j_call: TRBJ1-3
cdr3_aa: CATNRRGVGNTIYF
cdr3_nt: TGTGCCACCAACCGGCGGGGGGTGGGAAACACCATATATTTT

d_call: -
clone_size: -
v_call: TRBV19
j_call: TRBJ1-4
cdr3_aa: CASRQGTTNEKLFF
cdr3_nt: TGTGCCAGTCGCCAGGGAACAACTAATGAAAAACTGTTTTTT

d_call: -
clone_size: -
v_call: TRBV2
j_call: TRBJ1-5
cdr3_aa: CASSESLVSYSNQPQHF
cdr3_nt: TGTGCCAGCAGTGAATCGTTGGTGAGCTATAGCAATCAGCCCCAGCATTTT